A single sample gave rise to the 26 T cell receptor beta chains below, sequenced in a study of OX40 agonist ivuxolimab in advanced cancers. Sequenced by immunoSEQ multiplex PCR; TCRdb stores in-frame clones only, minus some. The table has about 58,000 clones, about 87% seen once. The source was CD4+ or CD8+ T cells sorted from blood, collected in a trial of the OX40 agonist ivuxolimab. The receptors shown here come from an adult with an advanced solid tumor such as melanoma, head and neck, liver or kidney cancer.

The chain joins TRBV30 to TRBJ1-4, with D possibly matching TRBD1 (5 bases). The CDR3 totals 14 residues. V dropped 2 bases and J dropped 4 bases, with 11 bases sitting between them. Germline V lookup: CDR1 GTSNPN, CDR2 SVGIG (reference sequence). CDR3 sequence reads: CAWSQGWDNEKLFF. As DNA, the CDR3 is TGTGCCTGGAGTCAGGGTTGGGATAATGAAAAACTGTTTTTT.

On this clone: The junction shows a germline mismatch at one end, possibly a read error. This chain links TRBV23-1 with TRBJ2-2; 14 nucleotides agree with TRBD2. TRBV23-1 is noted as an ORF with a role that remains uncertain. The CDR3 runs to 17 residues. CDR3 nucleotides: TGCGCCAGCAGTCGACTAGCGGGAGGGCCTTCGCACCGGGGAGCTGTTTTT. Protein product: CASSRLAGGPSHRGAVF.

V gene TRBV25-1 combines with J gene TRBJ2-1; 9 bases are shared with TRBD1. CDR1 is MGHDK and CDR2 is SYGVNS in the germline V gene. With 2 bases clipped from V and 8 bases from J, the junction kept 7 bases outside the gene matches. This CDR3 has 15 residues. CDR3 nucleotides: TGTGCCAGCAGTGAAGGACAGGGGTACGCCGATGAGCAGTTCTTC. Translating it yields CASSEGQGYADEQFF. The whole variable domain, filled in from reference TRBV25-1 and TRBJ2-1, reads EADIYQTPRYLVIGTGKKITLECSQTMGHDKMYWYQQDPGMELHLIHYSYGVNSTEKGDLSSESTVSRIRTEHFPLTLESARPSHTSQYLCASSEGQGYADEQFFGPGTRLTVL.

The CDR3 is CASSEDSGQNSNQPQHF. Here the CDR3 DNA reads TGTGCCAGCAGCGAGGACTCGGGACAGAATAGCAATCAGCCCCAGCATTTT. This chain connects TRBV27 to TRBJ1-5; TRBD1 agrees at 7 bases. Per the germline V gene, CDR1 is MNHEY and CDR2 is SMNVEV (reference sequence). The CDR3 extends over 17 amino acids. J was trimmed by 0 bases and V by 6 bases; bases with no gene match: 11.

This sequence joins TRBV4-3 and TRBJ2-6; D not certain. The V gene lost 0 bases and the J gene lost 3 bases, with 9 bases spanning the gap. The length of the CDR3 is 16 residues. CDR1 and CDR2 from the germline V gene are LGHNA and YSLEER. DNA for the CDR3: TGCGCCAGCAGCCAAGATCGTGGGTTTGGGGCCAACGTCCTGACTTTC. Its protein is CASSQDRGFGANVLTF.

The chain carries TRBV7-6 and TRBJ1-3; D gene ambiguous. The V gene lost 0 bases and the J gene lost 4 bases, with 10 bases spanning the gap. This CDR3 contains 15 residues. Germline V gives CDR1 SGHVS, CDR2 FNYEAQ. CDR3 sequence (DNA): TGTGCCAGCAGCTTAGCGGCGGGGAAGGGAAACACCATATATTTT. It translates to CASSLAAGKGNTIYF.

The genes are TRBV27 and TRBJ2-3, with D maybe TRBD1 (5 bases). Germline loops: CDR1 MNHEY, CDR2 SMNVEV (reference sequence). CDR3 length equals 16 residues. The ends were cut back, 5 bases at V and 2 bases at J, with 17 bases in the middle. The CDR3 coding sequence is TGTGCCAGCAGTGACTCGCTCCCGGACATCACAGATACGCAGTATTTT. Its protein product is CASSDSLPDITDTQYF.

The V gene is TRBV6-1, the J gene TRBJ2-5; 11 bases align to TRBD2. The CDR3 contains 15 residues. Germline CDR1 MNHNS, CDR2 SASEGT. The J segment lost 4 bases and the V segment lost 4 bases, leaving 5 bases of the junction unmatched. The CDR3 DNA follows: TGTGCCAGCAGTGGGCTAGCGGGAGGTTTAGAGACCCAGTACTTC. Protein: CASSGLAGGLETQYF.

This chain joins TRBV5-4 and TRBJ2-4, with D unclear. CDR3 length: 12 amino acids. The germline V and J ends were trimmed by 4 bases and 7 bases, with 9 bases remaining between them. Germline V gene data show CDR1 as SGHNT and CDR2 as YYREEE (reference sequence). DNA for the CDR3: TGTGCCAGCAGCCCCAGTGATAACATTCAGTACTTC. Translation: CASSPSDNIQYF.

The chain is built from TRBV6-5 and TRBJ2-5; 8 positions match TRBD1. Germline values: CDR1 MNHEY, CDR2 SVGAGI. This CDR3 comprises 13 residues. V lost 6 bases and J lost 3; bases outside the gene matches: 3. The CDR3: CASRLQGEETQYF. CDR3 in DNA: TGTGCCAGCAGGCTACAGGGGGAAGAGACCCAGTACTTC.

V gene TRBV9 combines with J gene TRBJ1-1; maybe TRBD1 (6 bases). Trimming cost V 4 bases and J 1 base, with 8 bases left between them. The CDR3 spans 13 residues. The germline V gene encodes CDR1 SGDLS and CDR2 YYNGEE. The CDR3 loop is CASSMGQNTEAFF. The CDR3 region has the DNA TGTGCCAGCAGCATGGGACAGAACACTGAAGCTTTCTTT.

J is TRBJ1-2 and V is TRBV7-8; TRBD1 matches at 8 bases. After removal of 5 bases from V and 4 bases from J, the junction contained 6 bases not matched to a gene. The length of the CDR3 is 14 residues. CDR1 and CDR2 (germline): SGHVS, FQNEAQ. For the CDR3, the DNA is TGTGCCAGCAGCCCGTGGACAGGGCCCTATGGCTACACCTTC. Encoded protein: CASSPWTGPYGYTF.

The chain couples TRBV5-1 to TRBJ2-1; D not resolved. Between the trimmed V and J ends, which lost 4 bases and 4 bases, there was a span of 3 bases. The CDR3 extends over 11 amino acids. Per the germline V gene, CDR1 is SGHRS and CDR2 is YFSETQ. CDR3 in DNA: TGCGCCAGCAGCCTTTACAATGAGCAGTTCTTC. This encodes CASSLYNEQFF.

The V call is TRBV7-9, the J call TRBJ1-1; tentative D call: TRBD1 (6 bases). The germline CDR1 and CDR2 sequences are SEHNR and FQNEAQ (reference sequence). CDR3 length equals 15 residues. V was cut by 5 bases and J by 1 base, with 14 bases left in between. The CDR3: CASSPRTAKNTEAFF. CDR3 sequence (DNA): TGTGCCAGCAGCCCTCGGACAGCCAAGAACACTGAAGCTTTCTTT. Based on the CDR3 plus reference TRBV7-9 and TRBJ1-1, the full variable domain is DTGVSQNPRHKITKRGQNVTFRCDPISEHNRLYWYRQTLGQGPEFLTYFQNEAQLEKSRLLSDRFSAERPKGSFSTLEIQRTEQGDSAMYLCASSPRTAKNTEAFFGQGTRLTVV.

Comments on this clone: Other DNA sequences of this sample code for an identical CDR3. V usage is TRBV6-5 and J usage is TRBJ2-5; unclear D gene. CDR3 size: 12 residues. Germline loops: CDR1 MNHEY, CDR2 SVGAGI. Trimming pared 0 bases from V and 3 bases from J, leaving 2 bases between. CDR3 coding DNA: TGTGCCAGCAGTTACTCGGAAGAGACCCAGTACTTC. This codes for CASSYSEETQYF.

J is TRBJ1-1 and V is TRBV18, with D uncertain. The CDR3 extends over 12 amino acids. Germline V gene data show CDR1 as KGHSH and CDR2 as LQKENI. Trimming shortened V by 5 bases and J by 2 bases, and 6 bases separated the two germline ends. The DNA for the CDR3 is TGTGCCAGCTCAAGGTTTAACACTGAAGCTTTCTTT. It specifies CASSRFNTEAFF.

CDR3 loop: CASSQNSGDTQYF. CDR3 sequence (DNA): TGTGCCAGCAGCCAAAACTCGGGGGATACGCAGTATTTT. This sequence joins TRBV14 and TRBJ2-3; perhaps TRBD2 as D (5 bases). V gave up 2 bases and J gave up 6 bases, with 9 bases separating them. Germline CDR1 is SGHDN and CDR2 is FVKESK. There are 13 residues in the CDR3.

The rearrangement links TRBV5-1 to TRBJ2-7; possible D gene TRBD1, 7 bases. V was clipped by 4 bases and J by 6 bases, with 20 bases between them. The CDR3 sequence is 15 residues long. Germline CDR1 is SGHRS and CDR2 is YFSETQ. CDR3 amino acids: CASSAGTARPLEQYF. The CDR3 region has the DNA TGCGCCAGCAGCGCGGGGACAGCGCGACCTCTCGAGCAGTACTTC. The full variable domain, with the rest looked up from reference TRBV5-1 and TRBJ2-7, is KAGVTQTPRYLIKTRGQQVTLSCSPISGHRSVSWYQQTPGQGLQFLFEYFSETQRNKGNFPGRFSGRQFSNSRSEMNVSTLELGDSALYLCASSAGTARPLEQYFGPGTRLTVT.

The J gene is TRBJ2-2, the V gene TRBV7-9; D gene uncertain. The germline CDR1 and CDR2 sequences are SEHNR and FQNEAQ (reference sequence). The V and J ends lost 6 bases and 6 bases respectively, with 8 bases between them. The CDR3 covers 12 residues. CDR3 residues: CASSPGSGELFF. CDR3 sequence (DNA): TGTGCCAGCAGTCCGGGTTCCGGGGAGCTGTTTTTT.

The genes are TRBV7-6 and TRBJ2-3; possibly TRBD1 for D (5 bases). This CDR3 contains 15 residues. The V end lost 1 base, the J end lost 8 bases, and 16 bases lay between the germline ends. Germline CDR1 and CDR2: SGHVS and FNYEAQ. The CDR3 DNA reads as TGTGCCAGCAGCTTAGGCAACACCAGGGAAGGTACGCAGTATTTT. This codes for CASSLGNTREGTQYF. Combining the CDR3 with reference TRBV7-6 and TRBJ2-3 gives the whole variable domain GAGVSQSPRYKVTKRGQDVALRCDPISGHVSLYWYRQALGQGPEFLTYFNYEAQQDKSGLPNDRFSAERPEGSISTLTIQRTEQRDSAMYRCASSLGNTREGTQYFGPGTRLTVL.

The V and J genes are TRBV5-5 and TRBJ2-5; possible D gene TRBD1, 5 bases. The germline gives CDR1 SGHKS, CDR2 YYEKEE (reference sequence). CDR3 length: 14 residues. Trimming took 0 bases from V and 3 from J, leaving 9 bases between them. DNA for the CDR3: TGTGCCAGCAGCTTGGCCACAGGAGAAGAGACCCAGTACTTC. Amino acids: CASSLATGEETQYF.

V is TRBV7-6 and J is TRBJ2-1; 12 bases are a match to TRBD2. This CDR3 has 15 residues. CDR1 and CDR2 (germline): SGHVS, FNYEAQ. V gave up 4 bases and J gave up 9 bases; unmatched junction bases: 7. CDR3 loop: CASSSLAGGPSEQFF. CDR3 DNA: TGTGCCAGCAGCTCCCTAGCGGGAGGGCCTAGTGAGCAGTTCTTC.

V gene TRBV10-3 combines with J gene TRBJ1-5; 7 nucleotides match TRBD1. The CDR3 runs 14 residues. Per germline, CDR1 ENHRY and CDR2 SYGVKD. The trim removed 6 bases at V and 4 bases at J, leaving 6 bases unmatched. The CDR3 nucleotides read TGTGCCATCAGCCTCCAGGGGGGAAATCAGCCCCAGCATTTT. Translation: CAISLQGGNQPQHF.

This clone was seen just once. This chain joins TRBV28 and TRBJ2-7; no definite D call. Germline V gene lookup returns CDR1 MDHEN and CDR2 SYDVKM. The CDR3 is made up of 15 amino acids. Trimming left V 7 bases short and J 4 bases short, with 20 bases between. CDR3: CASTQPASLMYEQYF. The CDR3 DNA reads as TGTGCCAGCACCCAACCCGCCAGCCTAATGTACGAGCAGTACTTC.

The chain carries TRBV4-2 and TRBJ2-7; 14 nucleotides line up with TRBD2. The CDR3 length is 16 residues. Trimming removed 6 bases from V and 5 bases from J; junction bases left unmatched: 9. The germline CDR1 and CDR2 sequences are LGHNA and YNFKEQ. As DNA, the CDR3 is TGTGCCAGCAGTCTGGGACTAGCGGGAGAACGGGACGAGCAGTACTTC. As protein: CASSLGLAGERDEQYF.

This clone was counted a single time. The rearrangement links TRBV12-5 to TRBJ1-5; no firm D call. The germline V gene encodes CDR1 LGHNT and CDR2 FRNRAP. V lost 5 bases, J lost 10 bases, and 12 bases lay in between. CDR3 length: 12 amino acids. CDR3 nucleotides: TGTGCTAGTGGTACTTTCTCCCAACCCCAGCATTTT. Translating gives CASGTFSQPQHF.